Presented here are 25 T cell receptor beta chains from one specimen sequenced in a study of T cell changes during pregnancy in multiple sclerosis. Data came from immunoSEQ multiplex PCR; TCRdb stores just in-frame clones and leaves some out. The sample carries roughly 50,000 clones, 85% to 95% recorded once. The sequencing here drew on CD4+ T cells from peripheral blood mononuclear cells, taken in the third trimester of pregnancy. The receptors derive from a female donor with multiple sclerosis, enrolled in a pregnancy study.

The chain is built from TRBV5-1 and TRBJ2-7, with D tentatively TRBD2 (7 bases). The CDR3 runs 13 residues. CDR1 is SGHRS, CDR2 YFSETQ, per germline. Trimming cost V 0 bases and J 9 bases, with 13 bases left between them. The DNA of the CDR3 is TGCGCCAGCAGCTTGGAGGGGGGGCAGGGGCAGTACTTC. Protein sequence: CASSLEGGQGQYF.

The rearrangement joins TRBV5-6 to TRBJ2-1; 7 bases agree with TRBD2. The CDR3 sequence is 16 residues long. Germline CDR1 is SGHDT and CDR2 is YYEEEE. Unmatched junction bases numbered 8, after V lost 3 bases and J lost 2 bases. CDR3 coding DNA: TGTGCCAGCAGCTGGTCGGGCAGCGGGACCTACAATGAGCAGTTCTTC. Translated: CASSWSGSGTYNEQFF.

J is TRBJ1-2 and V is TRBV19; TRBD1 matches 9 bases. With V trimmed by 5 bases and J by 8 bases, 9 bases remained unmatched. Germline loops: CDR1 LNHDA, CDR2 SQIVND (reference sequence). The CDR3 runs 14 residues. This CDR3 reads CASSGTGGAPGYTF. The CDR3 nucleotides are TGTGCCAGTAGTGGTACAGGGGGCGCCCCCGGCTACACCTTC.

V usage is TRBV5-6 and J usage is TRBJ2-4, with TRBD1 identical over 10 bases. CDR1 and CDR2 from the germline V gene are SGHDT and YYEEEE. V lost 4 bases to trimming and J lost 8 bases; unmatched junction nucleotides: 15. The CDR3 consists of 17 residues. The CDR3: CASSLVAGQGRSDIQYF. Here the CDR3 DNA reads TGTGCCAGCAGCCTAGTTGCGGGACAGGGGCGGTCAGACATTCAGTACTTC.

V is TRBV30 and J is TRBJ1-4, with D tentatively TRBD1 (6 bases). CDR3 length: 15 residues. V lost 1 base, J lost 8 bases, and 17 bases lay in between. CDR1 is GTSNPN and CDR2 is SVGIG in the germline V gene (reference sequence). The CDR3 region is CAWSGQGRGVEKLFF. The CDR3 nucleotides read TGTGCCTGGAGTGGCCAGGGCAGGGGCGTAGAAAAACTGTTTTTT.

The chain's CDR3 is CASTHEHTGELFF. DNA for the CDR3: TGTGCCAGCACTCACGAGCACACCGGGGAGCTGTTTTTT. The chain recombines TRBV2 with TRBJ2-2; no clear D gene. Trimming removed 7 bases at V and 3 bases at J, with 9 bases between. The CDR3 sequence is 13 residues long. Germline V CDR1 and CDR2: SNHLY, FYNNEI.

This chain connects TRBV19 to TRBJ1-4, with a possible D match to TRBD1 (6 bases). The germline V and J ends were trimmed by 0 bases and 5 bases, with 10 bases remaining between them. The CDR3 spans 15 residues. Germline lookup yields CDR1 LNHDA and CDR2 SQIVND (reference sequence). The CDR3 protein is CASSIDRGANEKLFF. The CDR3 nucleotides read TGTGCCAGTAGTATAGATCGGGGGGCGAATGAAAAACTGTTTTTT.

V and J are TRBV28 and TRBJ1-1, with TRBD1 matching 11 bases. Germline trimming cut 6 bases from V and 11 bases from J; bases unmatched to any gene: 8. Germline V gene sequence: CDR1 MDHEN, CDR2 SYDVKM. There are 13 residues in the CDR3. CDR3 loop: CASRTGTGGEAFF. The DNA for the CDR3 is TGTGCCAGCAGGACCGGGACAGGGGGGGAGGCTTTCTTT.

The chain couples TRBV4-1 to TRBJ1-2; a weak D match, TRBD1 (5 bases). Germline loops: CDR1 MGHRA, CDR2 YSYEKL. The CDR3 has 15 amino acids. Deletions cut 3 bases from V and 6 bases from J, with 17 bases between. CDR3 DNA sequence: TGCGCCAGCAGCCACCCGGTCGGCAGGGTGGATGGCTACACCTTC. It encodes CASSHPVGRVDGYTF.

In DNA form, the CDR3 reads TGTGCCAGCAGTGAAACCAGACAGGGGGTAGAAAAACTGTTTTTT. It specifies CASSETRQGVEKLFF. This chain joins TRBV6-1 and TRBJ1-4, with TRBD1 matching over 9 bases. The CDR3 is 15 residues long. CDR1 MNHNS and CDR2 SASEGT come from the germline V gene. Trimming at V came to 2 bases and at J to 8 bases, leaving 6 bases not matched to a gene.

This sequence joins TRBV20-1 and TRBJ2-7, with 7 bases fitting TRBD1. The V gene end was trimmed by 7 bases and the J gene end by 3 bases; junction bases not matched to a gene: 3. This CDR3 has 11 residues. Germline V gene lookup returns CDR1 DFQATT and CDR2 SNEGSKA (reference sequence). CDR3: CSVSGGYEQYF. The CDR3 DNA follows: TGCAGTGTTTCAGGGGGCTACGAGCAGTACTTC.

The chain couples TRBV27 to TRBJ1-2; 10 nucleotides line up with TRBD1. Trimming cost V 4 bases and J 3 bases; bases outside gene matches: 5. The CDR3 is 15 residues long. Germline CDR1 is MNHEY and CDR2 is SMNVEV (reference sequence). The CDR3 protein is CASSSDRGRDYGYTF. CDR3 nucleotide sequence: TGTGCCAGCAGTTCAGACAGGGGGCGCGACTATGGCTACACCTTC.

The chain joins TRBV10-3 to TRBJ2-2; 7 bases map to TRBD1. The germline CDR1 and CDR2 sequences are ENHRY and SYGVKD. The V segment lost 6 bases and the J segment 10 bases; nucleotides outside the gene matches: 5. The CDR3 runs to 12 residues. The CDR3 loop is CAIRQGVEELFF. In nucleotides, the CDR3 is TGTGCCATCAGGCAGGGGGTAGAGGAGCTGTTTTTT.

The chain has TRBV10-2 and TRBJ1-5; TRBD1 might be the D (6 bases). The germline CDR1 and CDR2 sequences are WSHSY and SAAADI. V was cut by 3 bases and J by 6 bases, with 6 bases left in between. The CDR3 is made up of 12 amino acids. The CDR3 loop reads CASSEGGQPQHF. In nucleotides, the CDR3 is TGCGCCAGCAGTGAAGGGGGTCAGCCCCAGCATTTT.

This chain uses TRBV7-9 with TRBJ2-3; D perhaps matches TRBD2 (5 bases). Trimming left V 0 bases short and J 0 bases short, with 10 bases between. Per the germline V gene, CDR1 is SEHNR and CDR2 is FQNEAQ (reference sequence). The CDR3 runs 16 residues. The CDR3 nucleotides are TGTGCCAGCAGCTTAGCCCCGCGGACTAGCACAGATACGCAGTATTTT. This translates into CASSLAPRTSTDTQYF.

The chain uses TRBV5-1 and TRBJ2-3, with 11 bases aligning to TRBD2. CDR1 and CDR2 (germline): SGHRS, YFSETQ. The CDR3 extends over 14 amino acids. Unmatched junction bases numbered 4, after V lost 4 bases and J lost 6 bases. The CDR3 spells CASSVSGGADTQYF. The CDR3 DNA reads TGCGCCAGCAGCGTTAGCGGGGGGGCGGATACGCAGTATTTT.

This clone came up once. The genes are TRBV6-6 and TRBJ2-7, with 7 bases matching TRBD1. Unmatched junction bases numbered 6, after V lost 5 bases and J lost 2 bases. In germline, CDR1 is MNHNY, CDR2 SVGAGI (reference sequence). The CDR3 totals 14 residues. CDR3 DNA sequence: TGTGCCAGCAGTCCACCACAGGGGACCTACGAGCAGTACTTC. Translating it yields CASSPPQGTYEQYF.

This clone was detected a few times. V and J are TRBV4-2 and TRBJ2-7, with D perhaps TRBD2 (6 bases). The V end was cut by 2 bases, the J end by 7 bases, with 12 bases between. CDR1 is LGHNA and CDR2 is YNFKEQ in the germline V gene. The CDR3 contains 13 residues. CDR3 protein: CASSQRPGEEQYF. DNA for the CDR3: TGTGCCAGCAGCCAACGACCGGGAGAAGAGCAGTACTTC.

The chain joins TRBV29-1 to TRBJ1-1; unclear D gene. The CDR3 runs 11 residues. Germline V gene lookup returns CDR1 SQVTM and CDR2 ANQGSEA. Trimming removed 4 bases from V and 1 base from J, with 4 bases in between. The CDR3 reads CSVGPNTEAFF. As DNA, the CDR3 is TGCAGCGTTGGGCCGAACACTGAAGCTTTCTTT.

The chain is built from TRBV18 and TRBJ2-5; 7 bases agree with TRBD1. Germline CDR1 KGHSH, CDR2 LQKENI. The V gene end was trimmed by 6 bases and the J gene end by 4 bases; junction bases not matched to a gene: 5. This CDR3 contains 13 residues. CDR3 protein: CASSTGVAETQYF. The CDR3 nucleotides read TGTGCCAGCTCCACAGGGGTAGCAGAGACCCAGTACTTC.

CDR3 protein: CASSNLKRRTGDPGNTIYF. CDR3 nucleotide sequence: TGTGCCAGCAGCAACTTAAAGCGCCGGACAGGGGACCCTGGAAACACCATATATTTT. V usage is TRBV7-3 and J usage is TRBJ1-3; 9 bases map to TRBD1. The length of the CDR3 is 19 residues. J gave up 2 bases and V 5 bases, and 16 bases lay outside the gene matches. Germline V lookup: CDR1 SGHTA, CDR2 FQGTGA.

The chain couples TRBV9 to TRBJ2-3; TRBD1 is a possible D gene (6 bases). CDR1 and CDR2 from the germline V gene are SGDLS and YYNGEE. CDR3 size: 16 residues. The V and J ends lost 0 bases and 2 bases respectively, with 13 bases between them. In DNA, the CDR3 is TGTGCCAGCAGCGTAGATCAGGGGCCCCACACAGATACGCAGTATTTT. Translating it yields CASSVDQGPHTDTQYF.

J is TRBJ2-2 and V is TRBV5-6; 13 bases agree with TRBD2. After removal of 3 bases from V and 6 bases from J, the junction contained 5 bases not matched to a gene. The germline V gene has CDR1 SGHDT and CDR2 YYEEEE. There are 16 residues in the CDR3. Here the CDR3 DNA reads TGTGCCAGCAGCTCAGGACTAGCGGGAGTACCCGGGGAGCTGTTTTTT. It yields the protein CASSSGLAGVPGELFF.

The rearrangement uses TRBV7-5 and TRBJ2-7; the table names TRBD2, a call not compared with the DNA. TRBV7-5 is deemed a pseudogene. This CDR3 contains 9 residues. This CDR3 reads CVRSSDRSF. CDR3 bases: TGTGTCAGAAGTTCAGATAGGAGCTTC.

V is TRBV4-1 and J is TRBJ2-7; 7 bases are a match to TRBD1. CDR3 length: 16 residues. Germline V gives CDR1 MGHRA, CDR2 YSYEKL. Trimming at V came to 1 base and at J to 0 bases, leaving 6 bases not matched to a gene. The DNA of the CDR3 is TGCGCCAGCAGCCAAGGGGATGACAGGGCCTCCTACGAGCAGTACTTC. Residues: CASSQGDDRASYEQYF.